The 10 T cell receptor beta chains presented below share a single source sample, sequenced in a study of CD8 T cells in ankylosing spondylitis. Study results and caveats: The study identified a TCR beta motif of eight highly homologous variants that appeared characteristic of ankylosing spondylitis blood.

TCRdb fed the 5' RACE reads into MiXCR, producing one record per CDR3 protein. The sample includes about 750,000 distinct CDR3 sequences, roughly 20% of them seen just once. The antigens these receptors bind are not known. The source material was blood, either unsorted or a sorted T cell fraction (not recorded which). The origin of the receptors is a male donor with ankylosing spondylitis.

The CDR3 sequence: CATSRGGDRGFNEQFF. The CDR3 DNA follows: TGTGCCACCAGCAGAGGGGGGGACAGGGGGTTTAATGAGCAGTTCTTC. The chain employs TRBV15 and TRBJ2-1; 11 bases align to TRBD1. V was clipped by 1 base and J by 7 bases; unmatched bases: 6. The length of the CDR3 is 16 residues. Germline V gives CDR1 LNHNV, CDR2 YYDKDF (reference sequence). The full variable domain, in which reference TRBV15 and TRBJ2-1 provide the parts outside the CDR3, is DAMVIQNPRYQVTQFGKPVTLSCSQTLNHNVMYWYQQKSSQAPKLLFHYYDKDFNNEADTPDNFQSRRPNTSFCFLDIRSPGLGDTAMYLCATSRGGDRGFNEQFFGPGTRLTVL.

The CDR3 DNA reads as TGTGCCAGCTCACCTATAGGTAGCAATCAGCCCCAGCATTTT. Translated, it gives CASSPIGSNQPQHF. V is TRBV18 and J is TRBJ1-5; D unclear. There are 14 residues in the CDR3. V shed 3 bases and J shed 0 bases, with 6 bases lying between them. Germline V CDR1 and CDR2: KGHSH, LQKENI.

V is TRBV28 and J is TRBJ2-1; D gene unclear. CDR3 length equals 15 residues. V dropped 5 bases and J dropped 0 bases, with 11 bases sitting between them. CDR1 is MDHEN, CDR2 SYDVKM, per germline. This CDR3 is CASSPYPSSYNEQFF. The DNA for the CDR3 is TGTGCCAGCAGTCCCTATCCCAGCTCCTACAATGAGCAGTTCTTC.

The chain is built from TRBV4-2 and TRBJ2-5, with 8 bases that match TRBD2. Per germline, CDR1 LGHNA and CDR2 YNFKEQ. V lost 3 bases, J lost 5 bases, and 5 bases stayed unmatched. The CDR3 is 14 residues long. In nucleotides, the CDR3 is TGTGCCAGCAGCCATGCGGGGGGCGAGGAGACCCAGTACTTC. This translates into CASSHAGGEETQYF.

This clonotype was seen only a few times. CDR3 bases: TGTGCCACCAGCACCCATCCAAGGGATATTTGGGCCAGCTCCTACAATGAGCAGTTCTTC. Amino acid sequence: CATSTHPRDIWASSYNEQFF. V gene TRBV15 combines with J gene TRBJ2-1; D not certain. The CDR3 contains 20 residues. Germline values: CDR1 LNHNV, CDR2 YYDKDF (reference sequence). Trimming shortened V by 4 bases and J by 0 bases, and 25 bases separated the two germline ends. Full variable domain (outside the CDR3, taken from reference TRBV15 and TRBJ2-1): DAMVIQNPRYQVTQFGKPVTLSCSQTLNHNVMYWYQQKSSQAPKLLFHYYDKDFNNEADTPDNFQSRRPNTSFCFLDIRSPGLGDTAMYLCATSTHPRDIWASSYNEQFFGPGTRLTVL.

This clonotype occurred a few times. The chain joins TRBV5-1 to TRBJ1-2, with D tentatively TRBD1 (5 bases). This CDR3 has 14 residues. Trimming took off 4 bases at V and 3 bases at J, with 13 bases between the two ends. Germline CDR1 and CDR2: SGHRS and YFSETQ. CDR3 amino acids: CASSLRTTDYGYTF. As DNA, the CDR3 is TGCGCCAGCAGCCTCAGGACAACCGACTATGGCTACACCTTC.

CDR3 sequence reads: CSASPTGQYGYTF. The CDR3 DNA is TGCAGTGCTAGCCCCACAGGACAATATGGCTACACCTTC. The chain employs TRBV20-1 and TRBJ1-2, with D tentatively TRBD1 (5 bases). This CDR3 spans 13 amino acids. The V end lost 3 bases, the J end lost 5 bases, and 13 bases lay between the germline ends. Germline V gene lookup returns CDR1 DFQATT and CDR2 SNEGSKA (reference sequence).

V is TRBV12-3 or TRBV12-4 and J is TRBJ2-7; a possible D gene is TRBD1 (5 bases). The V end was cut by 8 bases, the J end by 5 bases, with 16 bases between. The length of the CDR3 is 13 residues. CDR3 DNA sequence: TGTGCCAGCTCCGTTCCAGGGTCTGACGAGCAGTACTTC. It is translated as CASSVPGSDEQYF.

The sample holds a few counts of this clonotype. The rearrangement joins TRBV4-1 to TRBJ2-1; D gene ambiguous. V lost 3 bases and J lost 8, with 11 bases in between. Germline loops: CDR1 MGHRA, CDR2 YSYEKL. This CDR3 has 13 residues. CDR3 sequence (DNA): TGCGCCAGCAGCCAGACGGATAGCTATGAGCAGTTCTTC. Translating it yields CASSQTDSYEQFF.

This clonotype was observed a handful of times. The chain couples TRBV7-6 to TRBJ2-3; 9 positions agree with TRBD2. The CDR3 has 16 residues. V was clipped by 7 bases and J by 2 bases; unmatched bases: 10. Germline V gene sequence: CDR1 SGHVS, CDR2 FNYEAQ. This CDR3 is CASTGTSGLTTDTQYF. For the CDR3, the DNA is TGTGCCAGCACCGGTACTAGCGGGTTAACCACAGATACGCAGTATTTT.